This T cell receptor (beta chain) is drawn from a study of T cell clusters in autoimmune cytopenias. Study summary: A median of approximately 47,000 TRB reads per sample yielded a median around 2,000 distinct clonotypes. Study-level findings and limits: Functional roles of the in silico T cell clusters still await experimental validation. Primary autoimmune cytopenia patients appeared to lack physiological T cell clusters present in healthy donors. TRB repertoire shifts in secondary cytopenia and chronic lymphocytic leukemia mostly reflected lymphoma, not autoimmunity.

The germline V gene encodes CDR1 MNHEY and CDR2 SMNVEV (reference sequence). This CDR3 region has 13 residues. Concerning this clonotype itself: The target antigen is unknown.

TRB was amplified by touch-down multiplex PCR, primer pools A and B combined. Following a re-call of the multiplex PCR reads, TCRdb has one entry per CDR3 protein and lacks DNA. Its table records thousands of distinct CDR3 sequences. Each sample's input was around 270 ng genomic DNA, 30,000 to 45,000 genome equivalents. The source of this sequence is a human donor with an autoimmune cytopenia or autoimmune hepatitis (not recorded which). This chain links TRBV27 with TRBJ1-2. Sequenced input: peripheral blood. The CDR3 loop is CASSFGDNYGYTF.